Included here is one TCR beta chain sequence, with context. Its antigen is unknown. CDR1 is MGHDK, CDR2 SYGVNS, per germline. Germline trimming cut 7 bases from V and 9 bases from J; bases unmatched to any gene: 8. The CDR3 has 14 amino acids. The entry originates in a study of shared clonotypes between healthy human individuals. Overall study context: The plates for each donor numbered three CD4 naive, three CD4 memory, two CD8 naive and one CD8 memory.

Sorted subsets were amplified in replicate PCRs using around 220 ng DNA, tens of thousands of T cell genomes. Here immunoSEQ multiplex PCR was the method, and the copy in TCRdb shows in-frame clones only, minus some. Among 1.4 million to 1.5 million clones listed, 95% to 97% were seen once. Broader study findings: Sequencing depth was predicted to influence how clonotypes are shared among donors. What limited the represented genetic and exposure-history diversity was the small number of donors.

The sample taken for sequencing was naive CD4+ T cells sorted from blood. Documented subset: CD45RA+ positively selected. The J gene is TRBJ2-1, the V gene TRBV25-1; the match to TRBD2 covers 11 bases. The receptor comes from a young man in good health. The CDR3 nucleotides are TGTGCCAGCACCTATAGCGGGAGGGAGGCTGAGCAGTTCTTC. This gives the protein CASTYSGREAEQFF.